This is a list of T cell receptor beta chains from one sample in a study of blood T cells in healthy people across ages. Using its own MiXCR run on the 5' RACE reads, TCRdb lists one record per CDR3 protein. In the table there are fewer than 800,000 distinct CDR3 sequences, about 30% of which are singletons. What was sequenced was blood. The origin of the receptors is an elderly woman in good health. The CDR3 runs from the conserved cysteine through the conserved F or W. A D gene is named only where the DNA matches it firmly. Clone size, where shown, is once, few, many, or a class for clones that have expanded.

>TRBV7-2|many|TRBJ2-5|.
TGTGCCAGCAGCTTAGGTGGTAGTCAAGAGACCCAGTACTTC
CASSLGGSQETQYF
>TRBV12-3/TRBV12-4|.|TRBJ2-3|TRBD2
TGTGCCAGCACAAAACTAGCGGGAGCTCTTAGCACAGATACGCAGTATTTT
CASTKLAGALSTDTQYF
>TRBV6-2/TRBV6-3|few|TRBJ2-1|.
TGTGCCAGCAGTTACTCCTCGGGGAGGGGGCTCTCCTACAATGAGCAGTTCTTC
CASSYSSGRGLSYNEQFF
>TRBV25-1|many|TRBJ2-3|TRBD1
TGTGCCAGCAGCCGGACAGGGGAGGGCACAGATACGCAGTATTTT
CASSRTGEGTDTQYF
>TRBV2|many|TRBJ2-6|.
TGTGCCAGCAACCCTTTCGTATCTGGGGCCAACGTCCTGACTTTC
CASNPFVSGANVLTF
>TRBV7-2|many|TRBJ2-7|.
TGTGCCAGCAGGCGGCAGGGAGACCCCGGCGAGCAGTACTTC
CASRRQGDPGEQYF
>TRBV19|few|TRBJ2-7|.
TGTGCCAGTAGTATTTCTACTAGCAACGAGCAGTACTTC
CASSISTSNEQYF
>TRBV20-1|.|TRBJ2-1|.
TGCAGTGCTACCAGGGGGGGGTCTAGGAATGAGCAGTTCTTC
CSATRGGSRNEQFF
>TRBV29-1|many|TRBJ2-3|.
TGCAGCGTTGAACTATCCACAGATACGCAGTATTTT
CSVELSTDTQYF
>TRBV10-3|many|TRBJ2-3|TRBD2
TGTGCCATCAAGGCGGGAGCGGGGAAAGGGGATACGCAGTATTTT
CAIKAGAGKGDTQYF
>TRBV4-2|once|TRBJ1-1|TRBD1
TGTGCCAGCAGCCACATACAGGGGGGGGCTGAAGCTTTCTTT
CASSHIQGGAEAFF
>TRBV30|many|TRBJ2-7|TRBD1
TGTGCCTGGAGTACGGGACAGGTCTACGAGCAGTACTTC
CAWSTGQVYEQYF
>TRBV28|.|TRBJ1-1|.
TGTGCCAGCAGGTTGGGGGGCCAGGGGTACACTGAAGCTTTCTTT
CASRLGGQGYTEAFF
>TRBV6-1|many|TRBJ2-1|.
TGTGCCAGCAGTGATGACCCCTTCGGGAATGAGCAGTTCTTC
CASSDDPFGNEQFF
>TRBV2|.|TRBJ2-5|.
TGTGCCAGCATTAAAGAGACCCAGTACTTC
CASIKETQYF
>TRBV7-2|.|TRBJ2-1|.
TGTGCCAGCAGCCGCGAGCTAAAGAACAATGAGCAGTTCTTC
CASSRELKNNEQFF
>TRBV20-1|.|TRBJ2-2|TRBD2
TGCAGCGCCTCGGTTAGCGGGGGGCAATACGGGGAGCTGTTTTTT
CSASVSGGQYGELFF
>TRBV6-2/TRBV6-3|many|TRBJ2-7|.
TGTGCCAGCAGTTACCTCATACAGGAAAGCTCCTACGAGCAGTACTTC
CASSYLIQESSYEQYF
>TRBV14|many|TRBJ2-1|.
TGTGCCAGCAGCCAAGAACAGGGTGGCGAGCAGTTCTTC
CASSQEQGGEQFF
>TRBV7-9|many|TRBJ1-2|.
TGTGCCAGCAGCTTAAGGGGCGCCTATGGCTACACCTTC
CASSLRGAYGYTF
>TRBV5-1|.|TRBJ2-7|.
TGCGCCAGCAGCTTTAGAAGGAACTCCTACGAGGAGTACTTC
CASSFRRNSYEEYF
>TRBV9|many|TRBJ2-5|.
TGTGCCAGCAGCGTAGGGAGCGAGGGTTCGGTTTTGGGGACCCAGTACTTC
CASSVGSEGSVLGTQYF
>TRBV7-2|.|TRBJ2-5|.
TGTGCCAGCAGCGGAAGGGGGGCGCCTACCTGGGAGACCCAGTACTTC
CASSGRGAPTWETQYF
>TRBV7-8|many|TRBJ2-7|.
TGTGCCAGCAGCTTAGTGGGACTCCGAACCTCCTACGAGCAGTACTTC
CASSLVGLRTSYEQYF
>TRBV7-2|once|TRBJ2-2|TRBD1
TGTGCCAGCAGCTTAGCGGGACAGCGTATCGGGACCGGGGAGCTGTTTTTT
CASSLAGQRIGTGELFF
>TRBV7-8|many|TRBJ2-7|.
TGTGCCAGCAGCTTATCGAACTTCCGATACGAGCAGTACTTC
CASSLSNFRYEQYF
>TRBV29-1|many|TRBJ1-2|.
TGCGTCGGGGGGGGGCTTAACTATGGCTACACCTTC
CVGGGLNYGYTF
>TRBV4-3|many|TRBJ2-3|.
TGCGCCAGCAGCCAAGATTACAGCCCAAGCACAGATACGCAGTATTTT
CASSQDYSPSTDTQYF
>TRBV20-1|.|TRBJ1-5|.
TGCAGTGCTAAGGACAGCTCGTGCTCGCCCCAGCATTTT
CSAKDSSCSPQHF